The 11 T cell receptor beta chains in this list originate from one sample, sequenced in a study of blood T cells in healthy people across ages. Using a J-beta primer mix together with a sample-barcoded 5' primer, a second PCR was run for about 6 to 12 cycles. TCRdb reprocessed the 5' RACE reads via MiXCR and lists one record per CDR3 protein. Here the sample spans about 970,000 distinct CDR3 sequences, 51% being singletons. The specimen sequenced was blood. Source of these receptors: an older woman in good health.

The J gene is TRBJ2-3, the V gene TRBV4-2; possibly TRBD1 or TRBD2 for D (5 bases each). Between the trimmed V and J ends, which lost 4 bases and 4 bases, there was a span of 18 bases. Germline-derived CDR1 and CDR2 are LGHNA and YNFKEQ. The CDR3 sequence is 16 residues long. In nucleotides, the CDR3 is TGTGCCAGCAGCCTCAGACGGGGCATAGGTTCAGATACGCAGTATTTT. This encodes CASSLRRGIGSDTQYF.

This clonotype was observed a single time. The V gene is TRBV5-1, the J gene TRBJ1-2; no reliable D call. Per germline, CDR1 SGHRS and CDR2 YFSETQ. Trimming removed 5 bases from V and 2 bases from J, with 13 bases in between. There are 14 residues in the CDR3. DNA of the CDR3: TGCGCCAGCAGGCCCCAGGAACAGAACTATGGCTACACCTTC. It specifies CASRPQEQNYGYTF.

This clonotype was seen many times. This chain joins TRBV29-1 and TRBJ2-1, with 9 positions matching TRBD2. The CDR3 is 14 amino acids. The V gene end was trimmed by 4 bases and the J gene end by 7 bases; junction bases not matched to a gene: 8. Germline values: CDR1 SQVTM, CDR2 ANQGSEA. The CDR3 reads CSVVGWSGGNEQFF. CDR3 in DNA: TGCAGCGTTGTGGGTTGGAGCGGGGGGAATGAGCAGTTCTTC.

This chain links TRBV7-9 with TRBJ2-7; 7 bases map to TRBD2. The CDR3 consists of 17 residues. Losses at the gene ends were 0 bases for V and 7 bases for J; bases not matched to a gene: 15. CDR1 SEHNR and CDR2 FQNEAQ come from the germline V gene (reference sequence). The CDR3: CASSLASGVASYNEQYF. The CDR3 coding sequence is TGTGCCAGCAGCTTAGCGAGCGGGGTAGCGTCCTACAATGAGCAGTACTTC.

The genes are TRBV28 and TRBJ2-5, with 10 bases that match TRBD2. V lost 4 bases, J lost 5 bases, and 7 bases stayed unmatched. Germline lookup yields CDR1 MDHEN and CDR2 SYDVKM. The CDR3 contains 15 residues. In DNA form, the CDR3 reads TGTGCCAGCAGTTCCCCAGCGGGAGGGTTGGAGACCCAGTACTTC. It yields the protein CASSSPAGGLETQYF.

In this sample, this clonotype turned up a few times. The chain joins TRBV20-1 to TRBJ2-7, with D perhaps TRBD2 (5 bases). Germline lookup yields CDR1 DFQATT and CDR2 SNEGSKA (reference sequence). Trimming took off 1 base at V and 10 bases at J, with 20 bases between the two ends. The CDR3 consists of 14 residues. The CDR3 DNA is TGCAGTGCTAGAGTTCTAGCCCCCCTGGGCGCCCAGTACTTC. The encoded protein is CSARVLAPLGAQYF.

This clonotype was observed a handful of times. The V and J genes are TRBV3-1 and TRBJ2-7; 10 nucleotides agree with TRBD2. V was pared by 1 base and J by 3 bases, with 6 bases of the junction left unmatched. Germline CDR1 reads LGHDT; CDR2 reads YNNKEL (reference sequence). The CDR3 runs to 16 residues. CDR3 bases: TGTGCCAGCAGCCAAGTTCGGACTAGCGGTTTCTACGAGCAGTACTTC. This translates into CASSQVRTSGFYEQYF.

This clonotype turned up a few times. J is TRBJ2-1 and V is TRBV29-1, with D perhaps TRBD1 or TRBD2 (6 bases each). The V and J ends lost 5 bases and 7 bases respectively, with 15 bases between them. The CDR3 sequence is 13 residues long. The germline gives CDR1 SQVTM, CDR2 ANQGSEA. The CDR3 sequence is CSVRTGGGNEQFF. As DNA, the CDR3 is TGCAGCGTTCGGACCGGAGGGGGGAATGAGCAGTTCTTC.

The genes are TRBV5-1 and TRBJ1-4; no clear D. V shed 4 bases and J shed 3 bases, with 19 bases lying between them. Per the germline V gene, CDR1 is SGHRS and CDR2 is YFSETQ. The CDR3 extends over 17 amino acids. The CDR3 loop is CASSLQKSTIANEKLFF. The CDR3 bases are TGCGCCAGCAGCCTGCAGAAGAGTACCATAGCTAATGAAAAACTGTTTTTT.

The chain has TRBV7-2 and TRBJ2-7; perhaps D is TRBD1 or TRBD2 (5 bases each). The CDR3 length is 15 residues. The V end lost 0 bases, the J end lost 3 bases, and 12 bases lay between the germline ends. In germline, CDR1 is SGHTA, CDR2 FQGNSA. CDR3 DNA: TGTGCCAGCAGCTTAGCGGGGACCGATTTCTACGAGCAGTACTTC. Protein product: CASSLAGTDFYEQYF.

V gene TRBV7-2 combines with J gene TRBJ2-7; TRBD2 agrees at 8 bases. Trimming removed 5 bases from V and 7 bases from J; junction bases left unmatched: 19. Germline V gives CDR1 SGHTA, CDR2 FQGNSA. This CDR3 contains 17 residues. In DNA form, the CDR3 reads TGTGCCAGCAGCCCCCGGGGGGGGACTAACTCCTACAATGAGCAGTACTTC. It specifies CASSPRGGTNSYNEQYF.